This record covers a single T cell receptor (beta chain). Caucasian, healthy and from Russia, the donors were aged between 6 and 90. A second PCR of 7 to 11 cycles used a sample-barcoded 5' primer and a J-beta primer mix. A single record per CDR3 protein comes from TCRdb applying MiXCR to the 5' RACE reads. This sample has 1,500,000 or so distinct CDR3 sequences; around 59% occur once, and the top ten carry over 6.5%. These data come from a study of blood T cells in healthy people across ages. The CDR3 spans 12 residues. Germline values: CDR1 KGHDR, CDR2 SFDVKD. V was clipped by 9 bases and J by 2 bases; unmatched bases: 3.

The TCR originated in a young man in good health. What was sequenced was blood. This sequence joins TRBV24-1 and TRBJ2-7, with 7 bases matching TRBD2. CDR3 in amino acids: CATGTIAYEQYF. The CDR3 DNA reads TGTGCCACCGGGACTATCGCCTACGAGCAGTACTTC.